The 17 T cell receptor beta chains below come from one sample, sequenced in a study of blood T cell repertoires in COVID-19. Produced via immunoSEQ multiplex PCR; TCRdb's table is partial and in-frame only. Among more than 250,000 clones listed, 90% were seen once. Sequencing used PBMCs or T cells enriched from blood (not recorded which). The source of these receptors is a woman younger than 30 with acute COVID-19.

The chain links TRBV27 to TRBJ1-1, with TRBD1 as a possible D gene (5 bases). V lost 8 bases and J 4 bases, leaving 8 bases between the germline ends. From germline, CDR1 is MNHEY and CDR2 SMNVEV (reference sequence). The length of the CDR3 is 11 residues. The CDR3 spells CASCDSTEAFF. The CDR3 DNA is TGTGCCAGCTGTGACAGCACTGAAGCTTTCTTT.

The chain couples TRBV4-3 to TRBJ2-2, with D perhaps TRBD1 (6 bases). Deletions cut 6 bases from V and 0 bases from J, with 11 bases between. CDR1 is LGHNA, CDR2 YSLEER, per germline. The CDR3 totals 15 residues. The CDR3 DNA reads TGCGCCAGCAGGACCGGGACAACGAACACCGGGGAGCTGTTTTTT. Its protein is CASRTGTTNTGELFF.

The chain uses TRBV18 and TRBJ2-2; D ambiguous. The V end was cut by 2 bases, the J end by 0 bases, with 13 bases between. Germline CDR1 KGHSH, CDR2 LQKENI. The CDR3 totals 17 residues. The CDR3 coding sequence is TGTGCCAGCTCACCATATCTCGGCAGGACGAACACCGGGGAGCTGTTTTTT. Translated: CASSPYLGRTNTGELFF.

This clone was observed a few times. The chain is built from TRBV7-2 and TRBJ2-5; the match to TRBD1 covers 11 bases. The CDR3 consists of 17 residues. CDR1 is SGHTA, CDR2 FQGNSA, per germline. After removal of 5 bases from V and 5 bases from J, the junction contained 13 bases not matched to a gene. CDR3 DNA: TGTGCCAGCAGCCCAAAGGGGGGGACAGGGGGTACGGAGACCCAGTACTTC. It codes for CASSPKGGTGGTETQYF.

V usage is TRBV19 and J usage is TRBJ1-2; 8 nucleotides align to TRBD1. Germline V CDR1 and CDR2: LNHDA, SQIVND (reference sequence). V lost 7 bases to trimming and J lost 3 bases; unmatched junction nucleotides: 10. This CDR3 spans 15 amino acids. In nucleotides, the CDR3 is TGTGCCAGTAATCAGGGGGCGAGCACGGACTATGGCTACACCTTC. Translated: CASNQGASTDYGYTF. Variable domain in full (rest from reference TRBV19 and TRBJ1-2): DGGITQSPKYLFRKEGQNVTLSCEQNLNHDAMYWYRQDPGQGLRLIYYSQIVNDFQKGDIAEGYSVSREKKESFPLTVTSAQKNPTAFYLCASNQGASTDYGYTFGSGTRLTVV.

The genes are TRBV18 and TRBJ2-2, with 9 bases identical to TRBD2. V was pared by 3 bases and J by 1 base, with 12 bases of the junction left unmatched. This CDR3 is 19 amino acids long. Germline V gene data show CDR1 as KGHSH and CDR2 as LQKENI. CDR3 in amino acids: CASSPRGLAIIVNTGELFF. CDR3 nucleotide sequence: TGTGCCAGCTCACCGAGAGGACTAGCGATCATCGTGAACACCGGGGAGCTGTTTTTT.

The rearrangement joins TRBV19 to TRBJ2-6, with D possibly TRBD1 on 5 matching bases. The germline CDR1 and CDR2 sequences are LNHDA and SQIVND (reference sequence). The CDR3 runs 17 residues. V lost 3 bases and J 0 bases, leaving 12 bases between the germline ends. The CDR3 sequence: CASSIDRLTSGANVLTF. CDR3 coding DNA: TGTGCCAGTAGTATTGACAGACTGACCTCTGGGGCCAACGTCCTGACTTTC. Using reference TRBV19 and TRBJ2-6 for the parts outside the CDR3, the full variable domain is DGGITQSPKYLFRKEGQNVTLSCEQNLNHDAMYWYRQDPGQGLRLIYYSQIVNDFQKGDIAEGYSVSREKKESFPLTVTSAQKNPTAFYLCASSIDRLTSGANVLTFGAGSRLTVL.

The chain combines TRBV6-5 with TRBJ2-3; D gene ambiguous. V was trimmed by 6 bases and J by 6 bases, leaving 13 bases between them. The germline V gene has CDR1 MNHEY and CDR2 SVGAGI. This CDR3 is built from 13 residues. The CDR3 nucleotides read TGTGCCAGCAGGGTGCCAAGTGAGGATACGCAGTATTTT. Translated: CASRVPSEDTQYF.

The chain combines TRBV6-4 with TRBJ2-5; possibly TRBD1 for D (5 bases). Germline V CDR1 and CDR2: MRHNA, SNTAGT. This CDR3 comprises 13 residues. Trimming took 6 bases from V and 5 from J, leaving 13 bases between them. This chain's CDR3 is CASSPTERETQYF. CDR3 in DNA: TGTGCCAGCAGCCCGACAGAACGCGAGACCCAGTACTTC.

J is TRBJ2-7 and V is TRBV2; 7 bases line up with TRBD1. Trimming cost V 3 bases and J 3 bases; bases outside gene matches: 8. Per germline, CDR1 SNHLY and CDR2 FYNNEI. The CDR3 length is 15 residues. The CDR3 protein is CASSEARGSFYEQYF. The CDR3 nucleotides are TGTGCCAGCAGTGAGGCCAGGGGGTCATTCTACGAGCAGTACTTC.

The rearrangement uses TRBV11-2 and TRBJ2-7; the D gene is possibly TRBD1 (6 bases). In germline, CDR1 is SGHAT, CDR2 FQNNGV. Deletions cut 0 bases from V and 8 bases from J, with 11 bases between. The CDR3 consists of 13 residues. This CDR3 is CASSLETGRQQYF. CDR3 sequence (DNA): TGTGCCAGCAGCTTAGAAACAGGGCGGCAGCAGTACTTC.

This clone has only one observation. The chain links TRBV28 to TRBJ2-5, with D perhaps matching TRBD2 (6 bases). CDR1 is MDHEN and CDR2 is SYDVKM in the germline V gene. This CDR3 is built from 13 residues. V was pared by 6 bases and J by 5 bases, with 13 bases between. The CDR3 sequence is CASRTGVEETQYF. CDR3 bases: TGTGCCAGCAGGACGGGGGTGGAGGAGACCCAGTACTTC.

This clone was found once. This chain connects TRBV27 to TRBJ2-3; 7 nucleotides align to TRBD2. The V gene's germline CDR1 is MNHEY and CDR2 SMNVEV (reference sequence). This CDR3 contains 12 residues. With V trimmed by 11 bases and J by 5 bases, 7 bases remained unmatched. The CDR3 DNA reads as TGTGCCGTTGGGGAGGGCCTAGATACGCAGTATTTT. This gives the protein CAVGEGLDTQYF.

The chain joins TRBV19 to TRBJ2-3, with D perhaps matching TRBD1 (6 bases). The V end was cut by 10 bases, the J end by 0 bases, with 14 bases between. Germline V CDR1 and CDR2: LNHDA, SQIVND (reference sequence). The CDR3 is 14 amino acids. CDR3 in amino acids: CAKRPDRSTDTQYF. CDR3 coding DNA: TGTGCCAAGAGGCCGGACAGAAGCACAGATACGCAGTATTTT.

The gene calls are TRBV5-4 and TRBJ2-7; TRBD2 agrees at 10 bases. Germline loops: CDR1 SGHNT, CDR2 YYREEE (reference sequence). The junction had 5 bases not matched to a gene; V was cut back by 5 bases and J by 0 bases. CDR3 length equals 15 residues. CDR3 nucleotide sequence: TGTGCCAGCAGTAATGGACTAGCGGTCTCCTACGAGCAGTACTTC. Translation: CASSNGLAVSYEQYF.

This clone was detected only a few times. The gene calls are TRBV27 and TRBJ2-7; 7 nucleotides align to TRBD1. The CDR3 is 12 amino acids. The germline gives CDR1 MNHEY, CDR2 SMNVEV (reference sequence). V trimming: 6 bases; J trimming: 5 bases; junction bases outside the gene matches: 4. The CDR3 nucleotides are TGTGCCAGCAGCGTACAGGGGAACGAGCAGTACTTC. This codes for CASSVQGNEQYF.

The J gene is TRBJ2-7, the V gene TRBV19, with 9 bases lining up with TRBD1. This CDR3 is 15 amino acids long. Trimming at V came to 4 bases and at J to 5 bases, leaving 9 bases not matched to a gene. Looked up from germline, CDR1 is LNHDA and CDR2 is SQIVND (reference sequence). The CDR3 here is CASSTGTGRRNEQYF. The CDR3 DNA reads TGTGCCAGTAGTACCGGGACAGGGCGAAGGAACGAGCAGTACTTC.